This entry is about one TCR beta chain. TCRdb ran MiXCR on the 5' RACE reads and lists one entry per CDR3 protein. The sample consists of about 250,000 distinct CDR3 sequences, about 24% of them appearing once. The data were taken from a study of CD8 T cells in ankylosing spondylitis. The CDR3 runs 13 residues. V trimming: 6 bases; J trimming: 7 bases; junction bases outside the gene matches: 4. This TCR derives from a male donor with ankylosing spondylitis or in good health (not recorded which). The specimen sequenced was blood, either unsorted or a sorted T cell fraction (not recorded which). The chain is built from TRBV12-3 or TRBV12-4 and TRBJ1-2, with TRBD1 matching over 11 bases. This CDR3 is CASRPGTGGGYTF. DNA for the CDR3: TGTGCCAGCAGACCCGGGACAGGGGGTGGCTACACCTTC.